The 21 T cell receptor beta chains below come from one sample, sequenced in a study of blood T cell repertoires in COVID-19. The method was immunoSEQ multiplex PCR; TCRdb's version includes in-frame clones alone and lacks a portion of them. Found here are a few hundred thousand clones, roughly four fifths of them singletons; the top ten hold 1.1%. Specimen: peripheral blood. Receptor source: a human donor with acute or convalescent COVID-19. The donor label of this sample is uncertain.

V gene TRBV5-3 combines with J gene TRBJ1-5; D unclear. TRBV5-3 is filed as an ORF, its function uncertain. The CDR3 runs 13 residues. V shed 1 base and J shed 7 bases, with 9 bases lying between them. The CDR3 DNA reads TGTGCCAGAAGCTTGCAACGGGTCCAGCCCCAGCATTTT. Residues: CARSLQRVQPQHF.

The rearrangement joins TRBV7-9 to TRBJ1-1; 9 bases line up with TRBD1. Looked up from germline, CDR1 is SEHNR and CDR2 is FQNEAQ (reference sequence). The CDR3 has 14 amino acids. The V segment lost 4 bases and the J segment 9 bases; nucleotides outside the gene matches: 9. The CDR3 spells CASSSTGGASQAFF. CDR3 coding DNA: TGTGCCAGCAGCTCCACAGGGGGCGCAAGTCAAGCTTTCTTT.

J is TRBJ2-7 and V is TRBV11-1; a weak D match, TRBD1 (5 bases). CDR1 SGHAT and CDR2 FQDESV come from the germline V gene (reference sequence). Trimming cost V 5 bases and J 0 bases, with 11 bases left between them. The CDR3 length is 14 residues. The CDR3: CASSLQGVSYEQYF. CDR3 DNA: TGTGCCAGCAGCCTGCAAGGGGTCTCCTACGAGCAGTACTTC.

As DNA, the CDR3 is TGTGCCAGCAGCTACAGGTTGAGCTCCTACAATGAGCAGTTCTTC. This codes for CASSYRLSSYNEQFF. The chain is built from TRBV7-9 and TRBJ2-1, with TRBD1 as a possible D gene (5 bases). Trimming took off 4 bases at V and 0 bases at J, with 10 bases between the two ends. CDR1 and CDR2 from the germline V gene are SEHNR and FQNEAQ (reference sequence). This CDR3 is built from 15 residues.

This clone was seen only a few times. The rearrangement links TRBV15 to TRBJ1-4, with 7 positions matching TRBD1. This CDR3 has 16 amino acids. V gave up 2 bases and J gave up 6 bases; unmatched junction bases: 9. CDR1 and CDR2 (germline): LNHNV, YYDKDF (reference sequence). The chain's CDR3 is CATSRRTGLRDEKLFF. CDR3 in DNA: TGTGCCACCAGCAGAAGGACAGGACTCAGGGATGAAAAACTGTTTTTT.

The gene calls are TRBV19 and TRBJ2-3; D is undetermined. V was shortened by 4 bases and J by 5 bases, with 13 bases between the two germline ends. CDR3 size: 14 residues. The germline V gene has CDR1 LNHDA and CDR2 SQIVND (reference sequence). CDR3 amino acids: CASSRRLMGDTQYF. The CDR3 region has the DNA TGTGCCAGTAGTAGGAGACTGATGGGAGATACGCAGTATTTT.

The chain has TRBV30 and TRBJ2-7; 9 bases align to TRBD1. The CDR3 totals 15 residues. V was clipped by 4 bases and J by 6 bases; unmatched bases: 13. Germline CDR1 is GTSNPN and CDR2 is SVGIG (reference sequence). Here the CDR3 DNA reads TGTGCCTGGACTAGAAGCGGGACAGGGAGTGTCGAGCAGTACTTC. This encodes CAWTRSGTGSVEQYF.

The rearrangement links TRBV5-6 to TRBJ2-7; 8 nucleotides match TRBD1. The length of the CDR3 is 14 residues. Unmatched junction bases numbered 7, after V lost 5 bases and J lost 3 bases. Germline V lookup: CDR1 SGHDT, CDR2 YYEEEE. This chain's CDR3 is CASSYGTGIYEQYF. CDR3 sequence (DNA): TGTGCCAGCAGTTATGGGACAGGCATCTACGAGCAGTACTTC.

The J gene is TRBJ1-1, the V gene TRBV19, with D possibly being TRBD1 (6 bases). Germline assignment: CDR1 LNHDA and CDR2 SQIVND (reference sequence). V was cut by 9 bases and J by 6 bases, with 11 bases left in between. This CDR3 spans 11 amino acids. The DNA for the CDR3 is TGTGCCAGCCAGGGGAGGGCTGAAGCTTTCTTT. Its translation is CASQGRAEAFF.

The CDR3 region has the DNA TGTGCCTGGAGTGTAGGGGCAGGATACGAGCAGTACTTC. Translated: CAWSVGAGYEQYF. The rearrangement joins TRBV30 to TRBJ2-7; perhaps TRBD1 as D (5 bases). Germline V gene data show CDR1 as GTSNPN and CDR2 as SVGIG (reference sequence). The V and J ends lost 0 bases and 4 bases respectively, with 10 bases between them. The CDR3 sequence is 13 residues long.

This clone appeared once. Written as DNA, the CDR3 is TGTGCCAGTTTCAGTGGCGGCAGCATGAACACTGAAGCTTTCTTT. Translating gives CASFSGGSMNTEAFF. The chain recombines TRBV19 with TRBJ1-1; D gene uncertain. Germline CDR1 and CDR2: LNHDA and SQIVND (reference sequence). The CDR3 extends over 15 amino acids. V dropped 8 bases and J dropped 0 bases, with 16 bases sitting between them.

This clone was seen a single time. The chain recombines TRBV10-3 with TRBJ1-5; D is undetermined. V lost 1 base and J 5 bases, leaving 3 bases between the germline ends. This CDR3 is 12 amino acids long. Per germline, CDR1 ENHRY and CDR2 SYGVKD. CDR3 coding DNA: TGTGCCATCAGTGAGTTCGATCAGCCCCAGCATTTT. Residues: CAISEFDQPQHF.

V and J are TRBV7-9 and TRBJ1-1; tentative D call: TRBD1 (5 bases). The V end lost 0 bases, the J end lost 2 bases, and 10 bases lay between the germline ends. The length of the CDR3 is 15 residues. Per germline, CDR1 SEHNR and CDR2 FQNEAQ (reference sequence). CDR3 region: CASSLASGYNTEAFF. CDR3 sequence (DNA): TGTGCCAGCAGCTTAGCGTCAGGGTACAACACTGAAGCTTTCTTT.

The rearrangement joins TRBV27 to TRBJ1-1; TRBD1 aligns across 9 bases. The trim removed 5 bases at V and 1 base at J, leaving 8 bases unmatched. This CDR3 region has 16 residues. CDR1 and CDR2 from the germline V gene are MNHEY and SMNVEV (reference sequence). CDR3 sequence reads: CASSPDGQGKNTEAFF. The CDR3 DNA sequence: TGTGCCAGCAGTCCTGACGGACAGGGGAAGAACACTGAAGCTTTCTTT.

CDR3 nucleotides: TGCGCCAGCAGCCAACAGTCCCTGGAGGTGGAGGAGCAGTACTTC. Its translation: CASSQQSLEVEEQYF. The V call is TRBV5-1, the J call TRBJ2-7; D is possibly TRBD2 (5 bases). Germline assignment: CDR1 SGHRS and CDR2 YFSETQ. The CDR3 totals 15 residues. Deletions cut 4 bases from V and 7 bases from J, with 21 bases between.

The V call is TRBV3-1 (or the pseudogene TRBV3-2), the J call TRBJ1-2; 7 bases are shared with TRBD1. The germline V gene encodes CDR1 LGHDT and CDR2 YNNKEL (reference sequence). The CDR3 length is 15 residues. V was pared by 6 bases and J by 2 bases, with 9 bases of the junction left unmatched. The CDR3 sequence: CASSHRGYKNYGYTF. The DNA for the CDR3 is TGTGCCAGCAGTCACAGGGGCTACAAGAACTATGGCTACACCTTC.

This chain uses TRBV5-1 with TRBJ2-3; D perhaps matches TRBD1 (5 bases). The CDR3 consists of 15 residues. CDR1 SGHRS and CDR2 YFSETQ come from the germline V gene. Trimming stripped 2 bases from V and 3 bases from J, with 13 bases between. CDR3 sequence (DNA): TGCGCCAGCAGCTTCAGGGAAGCATCTACAGATACGCAGTATTTT. Protein sequence: CASSFREASTDTQYF.

The chain is built from TRBV5-1 and TRBJ2-7; D possibly corresponds to TRBD1 (5 bases). V shed 5 bases and J shed 6 bases, with 18 bases lying between them. The CDR3 sequence is 14 residues long. In germline, CDR1 is SGHRS, CDR2 YFSETQ. CDR3 protein: CASRKDIRSLEQYF. The DNA for the CDR3 is TGCGCCAGCAGAAAGGACATTCGTTCCCTCGAGCAGTACTTC. Full variable domain (remainder filled in from reference TRBV5-1 and TRBJ2-7): KAGVTQTPRYLIKTRGQQVTLSCSPISGHRSVSWYQQTPGQGLQFLFEYFSETQRNKGNFPGRFSGRQFSNSRSEMNVSTLELGDSALYLCASRKDIRSLEQYFGPGTRLTVT.

V and J are TRBV4-1 and TRBJ2-7, with 7 bases aligning to TRBD1. The ends lost 5 bases at V and 0 bases at J; junction bases unmatched: 7. Germline CDR1 and CDR2: MGHRA and YSYEKL. The CDR3 is made up of 15 amino acids. The CDR3 protein is CASSLTGTVSYEQYF. In DNA, the CDR3 is TGCGCCAGCAGCTTGACCGGGACAGTCTCCTACGAGCAGTACTTC.

V is TRBV3-1 (or the pseudogene TRBV3-2) and J is TRBJ2-3; the match to TRBD1 covers 10 bases. Germline V lookup: CDR1 LGHDT, CDR2 YNNKEL (reference sequence). J gave up 4 bases and V 3 bases, and 4 bases lay outside the gene matches. The CDR3 has 15 residues. CDR3 region: CASSQDRGVADTQYF. The CDR3 region has the DNA TGTGCCAGCAGCCAGGACAGGGGGGTAGCAGATACGCAGTATTTT.

The chain couples TRBV30 to TRBJ1-2, with D possibly matching TRBD1 (6 bases). Germline V gene data show CDR1 as GTSNPN and CDR2 as SVGIG (reference sequence). The CDR3 sequence is 13 residues long. V shed 0 bases and J shed 6 bases, with 11 bases lying between them. For the CDR3, the DNA is TGTGCCTGGAGTGTACTGCAGGGGAATGGCTACACCTTC. This gives the protein CAWSVLQGNGYTF.